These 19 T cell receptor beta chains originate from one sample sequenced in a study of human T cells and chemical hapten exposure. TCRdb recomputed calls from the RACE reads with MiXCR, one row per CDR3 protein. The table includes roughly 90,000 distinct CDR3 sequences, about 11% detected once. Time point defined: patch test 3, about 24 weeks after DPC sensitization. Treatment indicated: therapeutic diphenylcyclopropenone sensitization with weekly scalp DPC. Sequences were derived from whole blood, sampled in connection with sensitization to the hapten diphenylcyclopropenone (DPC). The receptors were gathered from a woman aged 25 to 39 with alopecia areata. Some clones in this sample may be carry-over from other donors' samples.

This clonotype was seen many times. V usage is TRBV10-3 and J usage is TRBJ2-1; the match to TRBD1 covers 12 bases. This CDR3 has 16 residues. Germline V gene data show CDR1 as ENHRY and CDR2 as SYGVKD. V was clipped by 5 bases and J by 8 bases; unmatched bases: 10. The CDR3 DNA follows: TGTGCCATCAGTAACGCCGGGACAGGGGGCTTCGATGAGCAGTTCTTC. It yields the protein CAISNAGTGGFDEQFF.

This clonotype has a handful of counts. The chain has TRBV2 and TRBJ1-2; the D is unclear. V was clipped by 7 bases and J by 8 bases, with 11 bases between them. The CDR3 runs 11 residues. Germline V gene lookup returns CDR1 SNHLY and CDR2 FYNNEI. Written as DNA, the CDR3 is TGTGCCAGCATGGTTAGTGTGGGCTACACCTTC. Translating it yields CASMVSVGYTF.

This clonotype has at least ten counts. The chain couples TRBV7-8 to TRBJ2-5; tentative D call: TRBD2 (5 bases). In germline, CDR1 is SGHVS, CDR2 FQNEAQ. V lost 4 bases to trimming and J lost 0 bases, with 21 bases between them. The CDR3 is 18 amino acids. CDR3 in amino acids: CASSSPKTGIPYQETQYF. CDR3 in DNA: TGTGCCAGCAGCTCCCCCAAGACGGGGATACCGTACCAAGAGACCCAGTACTTC.

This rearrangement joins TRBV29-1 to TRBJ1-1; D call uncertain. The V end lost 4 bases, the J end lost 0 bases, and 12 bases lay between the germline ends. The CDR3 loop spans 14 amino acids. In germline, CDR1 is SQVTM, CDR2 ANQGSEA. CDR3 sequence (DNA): TGCAGCGTTGCCCGGCTGAGGATGAACACTGAAGCTTTCTTT. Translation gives CSVARLRMNTEAFF.

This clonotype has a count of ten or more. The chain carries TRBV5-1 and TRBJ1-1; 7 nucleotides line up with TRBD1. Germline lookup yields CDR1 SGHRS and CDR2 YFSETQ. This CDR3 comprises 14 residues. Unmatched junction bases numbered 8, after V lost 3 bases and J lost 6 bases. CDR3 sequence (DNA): TGCGCCAGCAGCTCGACAGGGTTTCTCGCTGAAGCTTTCTTT. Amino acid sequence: CASSSTGFLAEAFF.

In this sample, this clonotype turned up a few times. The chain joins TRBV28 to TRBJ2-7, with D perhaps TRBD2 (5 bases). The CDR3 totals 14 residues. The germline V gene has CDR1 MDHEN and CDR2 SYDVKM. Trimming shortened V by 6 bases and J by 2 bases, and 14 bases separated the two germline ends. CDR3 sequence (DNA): TGTGCCAGCAGCTCGGGGTCTCGACCCTACGAGCAGTACTTC. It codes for CASSSGSRPYEQYF.

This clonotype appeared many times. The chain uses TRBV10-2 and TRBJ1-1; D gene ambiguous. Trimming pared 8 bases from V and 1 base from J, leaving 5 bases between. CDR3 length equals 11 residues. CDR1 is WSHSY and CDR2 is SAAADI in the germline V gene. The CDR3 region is CASRTNTEAFF. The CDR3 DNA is TGCGCCAGCCGCACGAACACTGAAGCTTTCTTT.

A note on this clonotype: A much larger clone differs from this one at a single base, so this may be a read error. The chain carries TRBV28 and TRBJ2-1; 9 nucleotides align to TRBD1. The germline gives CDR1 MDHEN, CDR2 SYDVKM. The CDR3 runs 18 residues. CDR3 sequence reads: CASRARTGTGTSSGEQIF. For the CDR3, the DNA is TGTGCCAGCAGAGCTAGAACCGGGACAGGGACTTCCAGCGGGGAGCAGATCTTC.

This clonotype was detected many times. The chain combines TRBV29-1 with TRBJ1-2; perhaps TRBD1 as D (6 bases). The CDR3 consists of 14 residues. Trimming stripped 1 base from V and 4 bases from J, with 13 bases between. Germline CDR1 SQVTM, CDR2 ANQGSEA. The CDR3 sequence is CSVEVSGDAYGYTF. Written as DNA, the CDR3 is TGCAGCGTTGAAGTGTCAGGGGATGCCTATGGCTACACCTTC.

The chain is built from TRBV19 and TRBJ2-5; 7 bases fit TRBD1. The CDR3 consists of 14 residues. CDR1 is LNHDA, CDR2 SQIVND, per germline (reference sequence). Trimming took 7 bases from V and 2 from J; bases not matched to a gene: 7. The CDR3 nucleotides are TGTGCCAGTACCCCAGGGACAGCTCAAGAGACCCAGTACTTC. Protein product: CASTPGTAQETQYF.

CDR3 region: CASSLGLAETQYF. CDR3 DNA sequence: TGTGCCAGCAGCTTAGGGCTAGCGGAGACCCAGTACTTC. The chain uses TRBV7-9 and TRBJ2-5; D might be TRBD2 (6 bases). The germline V gene encodes CDR1 SEHNR and CDR2 FQNEAQ (reference sequence). Trimming took 1 base from V and 5 from J, leaving 8 bases between them. This CDR3 region has 13 residues.

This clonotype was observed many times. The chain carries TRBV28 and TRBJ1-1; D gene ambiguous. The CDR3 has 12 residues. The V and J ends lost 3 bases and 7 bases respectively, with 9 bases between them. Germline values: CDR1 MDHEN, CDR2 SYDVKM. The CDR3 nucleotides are TGTGCCAGCAGTTTTATCGCCCTTGAAGCTTTCTTT. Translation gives CASSFIALEAFF. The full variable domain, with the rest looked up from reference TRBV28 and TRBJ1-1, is DVKVTQSSRYLVKRTGEKVFLECVQDMDHENMFWYRQDPGLGLRLIYFSYDVKMKEKGDIPEGYSVSREKKERFSLILESASTNQTSMYLCASSFIALEAFFGQGTRLTVV.

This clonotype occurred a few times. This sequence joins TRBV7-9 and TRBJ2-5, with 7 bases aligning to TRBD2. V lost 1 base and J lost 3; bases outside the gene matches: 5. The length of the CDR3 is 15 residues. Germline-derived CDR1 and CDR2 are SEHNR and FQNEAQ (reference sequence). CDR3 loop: CASSLGTRPEETQYF. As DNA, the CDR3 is TGTGCCAGCAGCTTAGGGACTAGACCCGAAGAGACCCAGTACTTC.

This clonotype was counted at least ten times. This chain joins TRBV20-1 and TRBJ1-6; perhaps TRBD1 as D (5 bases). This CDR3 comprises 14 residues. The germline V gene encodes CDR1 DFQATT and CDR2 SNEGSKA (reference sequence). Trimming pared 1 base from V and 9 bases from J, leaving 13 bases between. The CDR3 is CSARAGGDGSPLHF. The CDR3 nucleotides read TGCAGTGCTAGAGCTGGAGGGGATGGTTCACCCCTCCACTTT.

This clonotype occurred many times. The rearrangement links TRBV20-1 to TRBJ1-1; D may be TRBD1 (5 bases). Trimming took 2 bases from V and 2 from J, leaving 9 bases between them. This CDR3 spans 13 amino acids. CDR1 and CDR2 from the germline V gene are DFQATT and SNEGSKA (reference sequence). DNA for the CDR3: TGCAGTGCTAGAAGACAGAGCAACACTGAAGCTTTCTTT. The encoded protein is CSARRQSNTEAFF.

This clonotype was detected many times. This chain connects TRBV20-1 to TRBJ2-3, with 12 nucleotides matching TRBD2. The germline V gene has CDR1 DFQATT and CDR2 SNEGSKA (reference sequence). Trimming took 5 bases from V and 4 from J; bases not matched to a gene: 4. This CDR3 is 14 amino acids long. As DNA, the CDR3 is TGCAGTGCTCCGACTAGCGGGAGATCAGATACGCAGTATTTT. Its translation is CSAPTSGRSDTQYF.

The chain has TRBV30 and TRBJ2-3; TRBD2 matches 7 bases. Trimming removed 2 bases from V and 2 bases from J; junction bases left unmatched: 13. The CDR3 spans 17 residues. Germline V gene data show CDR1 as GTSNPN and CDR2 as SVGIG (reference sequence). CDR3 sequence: CAWSSRDSSGPTDTQYF. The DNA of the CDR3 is TGTGCCTGGAGTTCCCGGGACTCTAGCGGCCCCACAGATACGCAGTATTTT.

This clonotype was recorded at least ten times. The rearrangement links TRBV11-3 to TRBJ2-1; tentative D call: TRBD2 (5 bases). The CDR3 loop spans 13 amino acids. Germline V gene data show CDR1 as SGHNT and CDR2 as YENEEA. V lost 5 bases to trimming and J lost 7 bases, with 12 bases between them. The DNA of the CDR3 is TGTGCCAGCAGCCCTCCGGGAATGAATGAGCAGTTCTTC. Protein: CASSPPGMNEQFF.

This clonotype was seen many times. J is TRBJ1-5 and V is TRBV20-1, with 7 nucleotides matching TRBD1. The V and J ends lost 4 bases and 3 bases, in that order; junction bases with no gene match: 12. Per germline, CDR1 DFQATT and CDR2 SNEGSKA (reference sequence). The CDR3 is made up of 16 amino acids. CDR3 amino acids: CSATGQGDSLNQPQHF. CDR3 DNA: TGCAGTGCTACAGGGCAGGGGGACAGCCTCAATCAGCCCCAGCATTTT.